This T cell receptor (beta chain) was captured by sequencing in a study of T cells after yellow fever vaccination. Turning to the study itself: Researchers used SMART-Seq v4 Ultra Low Input to prepare fractions that had low cell numbers. Study outcomes and limitations: Clones from primary vaccination mostly reappeared after the booster (around 96% CD4, approximately 86% CD8). Overall, a small share of clonotypes was seen in both CD4 and CD8 compartments.

Remarks on this clonotype: Its cognate antigen is unknown.

TCRdb used MiXCR to reprocess the 5' RACE reads, holding one entry per CDR3 protein. Of some 560,000 distinct CDR3 sequences listed, around a sixth are singletons. Germline V gene data show CDR1 as LGHDT and CDR2 as YNNKEL (reference sequence). There are 18 residues in the CDR3. V was pared by 0 bases and J by 0 bases, with 5 bases of the junction left unmatched. The TCR originated in a man between 18 and 29 years old who received the YFV17D yellow fever vaccine. Sequencing was performed on PBMCs, taken 5 to 6 days after the first yellow fever vaccination. The rearrangement joins TRBV3-1 to TRBJ2-1; 10 bases map to TRBD2. The CDR3 DNA sequence: TGTGCCAGCAGCCAAGAGGGGGCTAGCGGGAGCTCCTACAATGAGCAGTTCTTC. Its protein is CASSQEGASGSSYNEQFF.